This T cell receptor (beta chain) is from a study of blood T cells in healthy people across ages. The germline CDR1 and CDR2 sequences are SEHNR and FQNEAQ (reference sequence). The CDR3 contains 15 residues. Remarks on this clonotype: The antigen remains unidentified. At one of its ends the junction is not consistent with the germline gene, which may arise from a read error.

Isolation recovered at least 7 million PBMCs from every sample. Findings of the study overall: A roughly linear age-dependent decrease characterized TCR beta diversity per million T cells.

For the second PCR, which ran for 7 to 11 cycles, a sample-barcoded 5' primer and a J-beta primer mix were used. The template-switch adaptor was a 5' adaptor with 12 random nucleotides. It tagged each cDNA molecule. MiXCR, run by TCRdb on the 5' RACE reads, gives a single entry per CDR3 protein. The sample carries 730,000 or so distinct CDR3 sequences, around 46% recorded once. This chain links TRBV7-9 with TRBJ2-1; 10 positions match TRBD1. This clonotype originated in a woman aged 55-75 years in good health. The sample comprised blood. CDR3 nucleotide sequence: TGTACCAGCAGCAACCGGGACAGGGGAGTCAATGAGCAGTTCTTC. It translates to CTSSNRDRGVNEQFF. Complete variable domain (other parts from reference TRBV7-9 and TRBJ2-1): DTGVSQNPRHKITKRGQNVTFRCDPISEHNRLYWYRQTLGQGPEFLTYFQNEAQLEKSRLLSDRFSAERPKGSFSTLEIQRTEQGDSAMYLCTSSNRDRGVNEQFFGPGTRLTVL.